This T cell receptor beta chain was documented in a study of Ad26.COV2.S vaccination and SARS-CoV-2 variants (dated by TCRdb to the early 2020s). A note on the overall study: Donors in the vaccine arm were drawn from COV1001, a phase I-IIa trial of Ad26.COV2.S in healthy adults that was multicentre, randomized, double-blind and placebo-controlled. Investigators did not know the trial group allocation while performing experiments and assessing outcomes. The specificity and breadth of SARS-CoV-2-reactive T cell receptors after Ad26.COV2.S vaccination were assessed by TCRbeta repertoire sequencing. Trial participants were randomized into five groups of five: low-dose or high-dose Ad26.COV2.S given once or twice, or placebo on both occasions. Ad26.COV2.S was given intramuscularly at 5x10^10 or 1x10^11 viral particles, as a single shot or as two shots 56 days apart. A total of approximately 30 samples were included in the TCR-sequenced set, comprising around 19 Ad26.COV2.S vaccine recipients, 5 placebo recipients and 8 SARS-CoV-2 convalescent individuals.

CDR1 and CDR2 (LGHNA, YSLEER) derive from the germline V gene. Trimming leaves V shorter by 0 bases and J shorter by 0 bases, with the junction holding 4 bases beyond the gene matches. The CDR3 contains 16 residues, cysteine and phenylalanine counted. The DNA shown is the 48-base CDR3, in frame from base 1. TCRbeta CDR3 regions were sequenced with the immunoSEQ Assay. After extraction, genomic DNA underwent amplification by bias-controlled multiplex PCR, followed by high-throughput sequencing. The study's own analysis went as follows. To quantify the absolute abundance of every unique TCRbeta CDR3 region, sequences were collapsed and filtered. T cell fraction was estimated by normalizing TCRbeta template counts to usable DNA, which was measured by amplifying reference genes present in all nucleated cells. Repertoire TCRs were annotated as SARS-CoV-2-specific by exact matching of V gene, CDR3 amino acid sequence and J gene to a known reactive TCR set. MIRA supplied the reference SARS-CoV-2 TCR set, which was filtered for enrichment in COVID-19-positive ImmuneCODE repertoires so that public or cross-reactive TCRs were removed. Using the MIRA antigens, annotated TCRs were further analysed by specific ORF or by position within an ORF. Breadth was defined as annotated unique rearrangements over total unique productive rearrangements; depth was the summed frequency of those rearrangements. Group comparisons of TCR breadth used two-sided Wilcoxon rank-sum tests. The table comes from immuneACCESS by way of TCRdb, which keeps in-frame sequences with V and J called. Part of the clones is missing from these tables; in studies checked, under half for an unresolved V gene and the rest for unknown reasons. V, J and clone size reflect that table, while D and trimming were determined from the DNA. In all, the sample holds about 430,000 clones, and over 75% of those were seen once. The ten biggest clones cover 9.5% to 15% of the sample.

Taken with the paper, the label for treatment or condition translates to: 15 to 20 received Ad26.COV2.S at low or high dose, single or two shots; 5 received placebo; per-sample allocation not given. For vaccine and placebo recipients, repertoires were sequenced using samples collected on day 63 after the first injection. In Cohort 1b, 25 adults aged 18-55 years were enrolled at a single site in Boston, USA, between 29 July and 7 August 2020. Ad26.COV2.S was a replication-incompetent adenovirus type 26 vector expressing a prefusion-stabilized SARS-CoV-2 spike protein from the original Wuhan strain. What the work shows at the level of the full study, not this receptor alone: The authors noted that total T cell responses may have been underestimated by the TCR breadth and depth analyses. After vaccination, spike-specific CD8+ and CD4+ T cell responses were reported to show substantial breadth. The study was not powered to compare responses between vaccine doses or regimens. Vaccine and placebo recipients had similar non-spike TCR breadth, a finding consistent with the vaccine containing only spike. Higher spike-specific TCR breadth was observed in Ad26.COV2.S recipients than in placebo recipients (P = 0.0014).

On this clone itself: The clone's antigen remains unknown. Per-base quality was not reported, and no clone a single base away is much larger than it.

The chain employs TRBV4-3 and TRBJ2-7; the junction holds 8 bases that match TRBD1. The sequence derives from a person between 18 and 65 years old who received the Ad26.COV2.S COVID-19 vaccine or a placebo. Sequences were derived from peripheral blood, sampled in a trial of Ad26.COV2.S vaccine versus placebo. This receptor has the CDR3 CASSQEGQDSSYEQYF. Here is the DNA: TGCGCCAGCAGCCAAGAGGGACAGGATAGCTCCTACGAGCAGTACTTC.